The 26 T cell receptor beta chains below come from one sample, sequenced in a study of tissue T cells after allogeneic stem cell transplantation. Profiling relied on immunoSEQ multiplex PCR, and the TCRdb table lists in-frame clones only, not all of them. The sample shows some 47,000 clones, approximately 73% of them seen only once. The sequencing input was sorted cells pooled from one or two spleens. These receptors were taken from a pool of C57BL/6 mice in good health.

About this clone: Any gene name here is a mouse gene name. The observed sequence ends 1 residue before the CDR3 terminus, with the missing tail filled in from the germline J gene. The J gene is TRBJ2-1, the V gene TRBV16, with TRBD1 matching over 8 bases. Germline V gene lookup returns CDR1 SGHSA and CDR2 FRNQAP. The V gene end was trimmed by 4 bases and the J gene end by 5 bases; junction bases not matched to a gene: 7. The CDR3 has 15 residues. The covered CDR3 bases are TGTGCAAGCAGCTCCCGACAGGGGAGGGATGCTGAGCAGTTC. It encodes CASSSRQGRDAEQF. The whole CDR3 reads CASSSRQGRDAEQFF.

As for this clone: Gene names are the mouse ones. The CDR3 extends 1 residue past the end of the read, so its final part is completed from the germline J gene. V and J are TRBV3 and TRBJ1-4; TRBD1 aligns across 9 bases. In germline, CDR1 is SNHLY, CDR2 FYNGKV (reference sequence). After removal of 5 bases from V and 5 bases from J, the junction contained 6 bases not matched to a gene. The CDR3 loop spans 15 amino acids. The CDR3 sequence: CASSLRDRENERLFF. CDR3 DNA (partial): TGTGCCAGCAGCCTCCGGGACAGGGAAAACGAAAGATTATTT.

This clone was seen more than once but under ten times. The gene names here belong to mouse. The CDR3 end lies 1 residue beyond the end of the read and is filled in from the germline J gene. This chain links TRBV24 with TRBJ2-7, with 9 bases aligning to TRBD2. Trimming took 5 bases from V and 4 from J; bases not matched to a gene: 6. Looked up from germline, CDR1 is KGHTA and CDR2 is FRNEEI. The CDR3 has 14 amino acids. The CDR3 bases that were read are TGTGCCAGCAGTTTCCCGACTGGGGGTTATGAACAGTAC. Encoded protein: CASSFPTGGYEQY. From start to end, the CDR3 is CASSFPTGGYEQYF.

On this clone: Gene names denote mouse genes. Read data end 1 residue before the CDR3 end; the end is taken from the germline J gene. Distinct nucleotide sequences in the sample also encode this CDR3. The chain combines TRBV3 with TRBJ1-1, with 7 positions matching TRBD1. There are 13 residues in the CDR3. From germline, CDR1 is SNHLY and CDR2 FYNGKV (reference sequence). Trimming took 5 bases from V and 4 from J; bases not matched to a gene: 4. CDR3 bases read: TGTGCCAGCAGCCCGACAGGGTCCACAGAAGTCTTC. It encodes CASSPTGSTEVF. The whole CDR3 is CASSPTGSTEVFF. Full variable domain (outside the CDR3, taken from reference TRBV3 and TRBJ1-1): GPKVLQIPSHQIIDMGQMVTLNCDPVSNHLYFYWYKQILGQQMEFLVNFYNGKVMEKSKLFKDQFSVERPDGSYFTLKIQPTALEDSAVYFCASSPTGSTEVFFGKGTRLTVV.

On this clone itself: Gene names are mouse gene names. The CDR3 extends 1 residue past the end of the read, so its final part is completed from the germline J gene. The chain is built from TRBV2 and TRBJ2-7, with TRBD2 matching over 11 bases. The germline CDR1 and CDR2 sequences are LGHNA and YSYQKL. V was pared by 4 bases and J by 4 bases, with 3 bases of the junction left unmatched. The CDR3 totals 14 residues. Partial CDR3 DNA: TGTGCCAGCAGCCTCCGGGACTGGGGGTATGAACAGTAC. Its translation: CASSLRDWGYEQY. The whole CDR3 region reads CASSLRDWGYEQYF.

With respect to this clone: The genes are named according to mouse. The read gets to within 1 residue of the CDR3 end, and the germline J gene fills in the rest. The gene calls are TRBV12-2 and TRBJ1-1, with D tentatively TRBD1 (5 bases). The length of the CDR3 is 14 residues. Between the trimmed V and J ends, which lost 0 bases and 0 bases, there was a span of 7 bases. Germline CDR1 reads SGHLS; CDR2 reads HYDKME. CDR3 DNA (partial): TGTGCCAGCTCTCTCGACAGCCCAAACACAGAAGTCTTC. This sequence encodes CASSLDSPNTEVF. The full-length CDR3 reads as CASSLDSPNTEVFF.

With regard to this clone: Germline and genes here are mouse. The CDR3 goes on 1 residue after the read ends, and that part is filled in from the germline J gene. The chain has TRBV4 and TRBJ2-4; TRBD2 matches 9 bases. V shed 3 bases and J 0 bases; nucleotides not matched to a gene: 1. CDR1 and CDR2 (germline): LGHDT, YNNKQL (reference sequence). This CDR3 is built from 15 residues. The part of the CDR3 DNA that was read is TGTGCCAGCAGCTATGACTGGGGGAGTCAAAACACCTTGTAC. Its protein is CASSYDWGSQNTLY. The entire CDR3 reads CASSYDWGSQNTLYF.

This clone occurred a few times. Mouse gene names and germline throughout. Incomplete CDR3 DNA: TGTGCCAGCAGCCGGGACAGGGACTCCGACTACACC. Protein product: CASSRDRDSDYT. The whole CDR3 protein reads CASSRDRDSDYTF. V usage is TRBV19 and J usage is TRBJ1-2, with 9 bases aligning to TRBD1. Sequencing ends 1 residue short of the CDR3 end; the germline J gene provides the rest. The CDR3 loop spans 13 amino acids. CDR1 is FNHDT and CDR2 is SITEND in the germline V gene (reference sequence). V dropped 5 bases and J dropped 3; count of bases not matched to a gene: 2.

Concerning this clone itself: Germline and genes here are mouse. Read data end 1 residue before the CDR3 end; the end is taken from the germline J gene. The V and J genes are TRBV3 and TRBJ1-2; no definite D call. V lost 3 bases and J lost 0, with 8 bases in between. The CDR3 extends over 14 amino acids. Germline V lookup: CDR1 SNHLY, CDR2 FYNGKV (reference sequence). The sequenced CDR3 bases are TGTGCCAGCAGCTTTCGACATCCAAACTCCGACTACACC. Translating it yields CASSFRHPNSDYT. The full CDR3 reads CASSFRHPNSDYTF.

With respect to this clone: Genes and germline are mouse. The sequenced fragment ends 1 residue before the CDR3 boundary, so the rest is inferred from the germline J gene. Distinct nucleotide sequences in the sample also encode this CDR3. The chain carries TRBV13-2 and TRBJ1-2; no reliable D call. The CDR3 has 12 residues. The germline gives CDR1 NNHNN, CDR2 SYGAGS (reference sequence). Trimming pared 3 bases from V and 0 bases from J, leaving 3 bases between. The CDR3 DNA, read in part, is TGTGCCAGCGGTGGGACAAACTCCGACTACACC. Amino acids: CASGGTNSDYT. The CDR3 in its entirety is CASGGTNSDYTF.

With regard to this clone: Genes and germline are mouse. The read ends 1 residue early relative to the CDR3; the germline J gene fills the gap. J is TRBJ1-2 and V is TRBV31; 7 nucleotides match TRBD1. Per germline, CDR1 GKSSPN and CDR2 SITVG. This CDR3 comprises 13 residues. Trimming took 3 bases from V and 1 from J; bases not matched to a gene: 2. The part of the CDR3 DNA that was read is TGTGCCTGGAGGGGACAGAGAAACTCCGACTACACC. Its translation: CAWRGQRNSDYT. Given in full, the CDR3 is CAWRGQRNSDYTF.

This clone was seen a few times. The genes are named according to mouse. Read coverage stops 1 residue before the CDR3 terminus; the germline J gene supplies the remainder. The chain recombines TRBV13-2 with TRBJ2-7; 11 bases align to TRBD2. Looked up from germline, CDR1 is NNHNN and CDR2 is SYGAGS (reference sequence). CDR3 size: 14 residues. Trimming at V came to 2 bases and at J to 4 bases, leaving 2 bases not matched to a gene. The sequenced part of the CDR3 DNA is TGTGCCAGCGGTGAGGGGGACTGGGGGTATGAACAGTAC. Translated: CASGEGDWGYEQY. The complete CDR3 sequence is CASGEGDWGYEQYF.

Details on this clone: Gene names refer to mouse genes. The observed sequence ends 1 residue before the CDR3 terminus, with the missing tail filled in from the germline J gene. The V call is TRBV13-2, the J call TRBJ2-4, with 12 nucleotides matching TRBD2. The CDR3 consists of 17 residues. J gave up 0 bases and V 2 bases, and 4 bases lay outside the gene matches. Germline V gene sequence: CDR1 NNHNN, CDR2 SYGAGS (reference sequence). CDR3 bases read: TGTGCCAGCGGTGAGGGACTGGGGGGCCTCAGTCAAAACACCTTGTAC. Encoded protein: CASGEGLGGLSQNTLY. The full CDR3 protein is CASGEGLGGLSQNTLYF.

As for this clone: Gene names are the mouse ones. The read halts 1 residue ahead of the CDR3 end, with the missing end drawn from the germline J gene. The rearrangement links TRBV13-1 to TRBJ1-5; D may be TRBD1 (5 bases). Germline values: CDR1 NSHNY, CDR2 SYGAGN. V gave up 3 bases and J gave up 3 bases, with 10 bases separating them. CDR3 length: 14 residues. The sequenced CDR3 bases are TGTGCCAGCAGTGCCCCAAGGGGCAACCAGGCTCCGCTT. Translating gives CASSAPRGNQAPL. The whole CDR3 protein is CASSAPRGNQAPLF.

On this clone itself: The gene names here belong to mouse. The read ends 1 residue shy of where the CDR3 ends; the end is completed using the germline J gene. This chain connects TRBV20 to TRBJ2-3, with 7 bases aligning to TRBD1. The V gene end was trimmed by 1 base and the J gene end by 3 bases; junction bases not matched to a gene: 4. The length of the CDR3 is 14 residues. Germline V gene data show CDR1 as GFQATS and CDR2 as STVNSAI. The sequenced part of the CDR3 DNA is TGTGGTGCTAGGGGACAGGGAAGGGCAGAAACGCTGTAT. It translates to CGARGQGRAETLY. The whole CDR3 sequence reads CGARGQGRAETLYF.

This clone was detected only a few times. Each gene name is a mouse one. Read data end 1 residue before the CDR3 end; the end is taken from the germline J gene. Other DNA sequences of this sample code for an identical CDR3. V is TRBV20 and J is TRBJ1-2; D is perhaps TRBD1 (6 bases). The germline CDR1 and CDR2 sequences are GFQATS and STVNSAI. V was cut by 3 bases and J by 0 bases, with 8 bases left in between. The CDR3 has 13 residues. The covered CDR3 bases are TGTGGTGCTAGACAGGGCTCAAACTCCGACTACACC. Encoded protein: CGARQGSNSDYT. The whole CDR3 region reads CGARQGSNSDYTF.

Comment on this clone: Germline and genes: mouse. The DNA ends 1 residue before the CDR3 does, and the rest of the CDR3 is filled in from the germline J gene. J is TRBJ1-1 and V is TRBV13-2; 7 bases are a match to TRBD1. CDR1 and CDR2 (germline): NNHNN, SYGAGS (reference sequence). This CDR3 has 13 amino acids. V lost 2 bases to trimming and J lost 7 bases; unmatched junction nucleotides: 5. CDR3 loop: CASGDPAGGEVFF. The sequenced CDR3 bases are TGTGCCAGCGGTGACCCGGCAGGGGGAGAAGTCTTC.

Concerning this clone: Germline and genes here are mouse. The observed sequence ends 1 residue before the CDR3 terminus, with the missing tail filled in from the germline J gene. The chain uses TRBV3 and TRBJ2-5; D uncertain. This CDR3 is built from 13 residues. The V gene's germline CDR1 is SNHLY and CDR2 FYNGKV (reference sequence). V lost 5 bases to trimming and J lost 5 bases, with 11 bases between them. Incomplete CDR3 DNA: TGTGCCAGCAGCCCTCCGACGAGAGACACCCAGTAC. Its translation is CASSPPTRDTQY. The full CDR3 protein reads CASSPPTRDTQYF.

A note on this clone: Gene labels here are mouse ones. The read falls 1 residue short of the CDR3 end, and the missing part is taken from the germline J gene. This chain connects TRBV5 to TRBJ2-5; unclear D gene. The CDR3 totals 13 residues. Germline V gene data show CDR1 as LGHNA and CDR2 as YNLKQL (reference sequence). Trimming cost V 5 bases and J 0 bases, with 6 bases left between them. The chain's CDR3 is CASSSINQDTQYF. Incomplete CDR3 DNA: TGTGCCAGCAGCTCTATTAACCAAGACACCCAGTAC.

As concerns this clone: Genes and germline are mouse. The read stops 1 residue short of the end of the CDR3; the missing end is completed from the germline J gene. The chain employs TRBV14 and TRBJ1-1, with 7 bases that match TRBD1. The CDR3 spans 13 residues. Per germline, CDR1 SGHDT and CDR2 FRDEAV. The ends lost 5 bases at V and 1 base at J; junction bases unmatched: 2. CDR3 sequence: CASSRDRNTEVFF. The CDR3 bases that were read are TGTGCCAGCAGCAGGGACAGAAACACAGAAGTCTTC.

Points on this clone: The germline and genes are mouse ones. The read ends 1 residue shy of where the CDR3 ends; the end is completed using the germline J gene. The chain couples TRBV4 to TRBJ1-2; no clear D. Per the germline V gene, CDR1 is LGHDT and CDR2 is YNNKQL (reference sequence). Trimming removed 5 bases at V and 0 bases at J, with 7 bases between. The CDR3 has 13 amino acids. CDR3 DNA (partial): TGTGCCAGCAGCCCCGGGACAAACTCCGACTACACC. It encodes CASSPGTNSDYT. The CDR3 in its entirety is CASSPGTNSDYTF. The full variable domain, with the rest looked up from reference TRBV4 and TRBJ1-2, is ETAVFQTPNYHVTQVGNEVSFNCKQTLGHDTMYWYKQDSKKLLKIMFSYNNKQLIVNETVPRRFSPQSSDKAHLNLRIKSVEPEDSAVYLCASSPGTNSDYTFGSGTRLLVI.

Worth noting for this clone: Gene names and germline refer to mouse. The CDR3 is cut off 1 residue early in the read; its end comes from the germline J gene. The rearrangement uses TRBV1 and TRBJ2-4, with D possibly TRBD2 on 5 matching bases. Per germline, CDR1 NSQYPW and CDR2 LRSPGD (reference sequence). The CDR3 spans 13 residues. The germline V and J ends were trimmed by 8 bases and 0 bases, with 9 bases remaining between them. The sequenced part of the CDR3 DNA is TGCACCTGCCTACTGGCGAGTCAAAACACCTTGTAC. As protein: CTCLLASQNTLY. The CDR3 as a whole reads CTCLLASQNTLYF.

Turning to this clone: These gene names are mouse names. Read data end 1 residue before the CDR3 end; the end is taken from the germline J gene. The genes are TRBV5 and TRBJ2-7, with 9 bases aligning to TRBD2. From germline, CDR1 is LGHNA and CDR2 YNLKQL (reference sequence). The V gene end was trimmed by 0 bases and the J gene end by 3 bases; junction bases not matched to a gene: 3. The CDR3 totals 15 residues. Incomplete CDR3 DNA: TGTGCCAGCAGCCAAGAAGGCTGGGGGGGCTATGAACAGTAC. This gives the protein CASSQEGWGGYEQY. The CDR3, in full, reads CASSQEGWGGYEQYF.

About this clone: The gene names given are mouse names. The sequenced part of the CDR3 DNA is TGTGCCAGCAGTGGGACAGGGCCCTATGAACAGTAC. Translation gives CASSGTGPYEQY. The entire CDR3 protein is CASSGTGPYEQYF. V and J are TRBV15 and TRBJ2-7; 9 nucleotides line up with TRBD1. The CDR3 end is not reached by the read, which stops 1 residue before it; the germline J gene fills it in. The CDR3 is 13 residues long. Germline V gene data show CDR1 as SGHND and CDR2 as FRSKSL. Trimming removed 5 bases from V and 2 bases from J; junction bases left unmatched: 1.

Comments on this clone: Gene names and germline refer to mouse. The read falls 1 residue short of the CDR3 end, and the missing part is taken from the germline J gene. The chain carries TRBV31 and TRBJ2-7, with D maybe TRBD1 (6 bases). This CDR3 is 12 amino acids long. V was clipped by 2 bases and J by 7 bases, with 12 bases between them. Germline values: CDR1 GKSSPN, CDR2 SITVG. The CDR3 spells CAWSYRVGEQYF. CDR3 DNA, as far as it was read: TGTGCCTGGAGTTACAGGGTGGGAGAACAGTAC.

To note about this clone: The genes and germline here are from mouse. The read falls 1 residue short of the CDR3 end, and the missing part is taken from the germline J gene. The rearrangement links TRBV12-1 to TRBJ2-3, with 8 bases matching TRBD1. Germline loops: CDR1 SGHSN, CDR2 HYEKVE. The CDR3 totals 14 residues. The V segment lost 3 bases and the J segment 3 bases; nucleotides outside the gene matches: 4. The chain's CDR3 is CASSRTGWAETLYF. CDR3 bases read: TGTGCCAGCTCTAGGACAGGGTGGGCAGAAACGCTGTAT.